Presented here are 23 T cell receptor beta chains from one specimen sequenced in a study of CD4+ T cells in melanoma (dated by TCRdb to about 2022). The method behind the library was the immunoSEQ multiplex PCR assay. What TCRdb holds here is the immuneACCESS table cut down to in-frame rearrangements. Part of the clones is not present; checked against another copy, under half of the missing clones reflect an unresolved V gene, and the others are unexplained. In all, the sample holds 9,900 or so clones, and approximately 70% of those were seen once. Around 24% of the sample goes to the ten largest clones. The source material was cells from a culture (not recorded whether cultured in vitro). The receptors were sampled from a human donor with melanoma.

This chain links TRBV9 with TRBJ2-7; possible D gene TRBD1, 5 bases. The V end lost 3 bases, the J end lost 3 bases, and 7 bases lay between the germline ends. Germline V gene data show CDR1 as SGDLS and CDR2 as YYNGEE. The length of the CDR3 is 12 residues. Here the CDR3 DNA reads TGTGCCAGCAGCGCCCAGGGCTACGAGCAGTACTTC. This translates into CASSAQGYEQYF.

This clone came up a few times. This sequence joins TRBV4-2 and TRBJ2-2; a weak D match, TRBD1 (5 bases). Between the trimmed V and J ends, which lost 3 bases and 3 bases, there was a span of 11 bases. Germline CDR1 is LGHNA and CDR2 is YNFKEQ. This CDR3 spans 15 amino acids. Here the CDR3 reads CASSQIQDHTGELFF. In DNA, the CDR3 is TGTGCCAGCAGCCAGATACAGGACCACACCGGGGAGCTGTTTTTT.

This clone was picked up a small number of times. The chain is built from TRBV5-1 and TRBJ2-1; D uncertain. CDR3 length: 14 residues. Looked up from germline, CDR1 is SGHRS and CDR2 is YFSETQ. Trimming took 4 bases from V and 7 from J, leaving 15 bases between them. The chain's CDR3 is CASSASVAVNEQFF. The DNA for the CDR3 is TGCGCCAGCAGCGCGAGCGTGGCGGTGAATGAGCAGTTCTTC. The variable domain in full, with the rest retrieved from reference TRBV5-1 and TRBJ2-1, is KAGVTQTPRYLIKTRGQQVTLSCSPISGHRSVSWYQQTPGQGLQFLFEYFSETQRNKGNFPGRFSGRQFSNSRSEMNVSTLELGDSALYLCASSASVAVNEQFFGPGTRLTVL.

In nucleotides, the CDR3 is TGTGCCAGCAGCCCCGCCCCCGGGGACACTGAAGCTTTCTTT. Translated: CASSPAPGDTEAFF. The rearrangement links TRBV4-2 to TRBJ1-1, with D hard to call. With 4 bases removed from V and 3 bases from J, the gap between germline ends came to 12 bases. This CDR3 is built from 14 residues. CDR1 is LGHNA, CDR2 YNFKEQ, per germline.

Written as DNA, the CDR3 is TGTGCCAGCAGCCCCAATAGCGGGGGCAATTCCTACGAGCAGTACTTC. It yields the protein CASSPNSGGNSYEQYF. The chain employs TRBV5-5 and TRBJ2-7; 9 positions match TRBD2. The CDR3 is 16 amino acids. V shed 4 bases and J 1 base; nucleotides not matched to a gene: 9. Germline V gene sequence: CDR1 SGHKS, CDR2 YYEKEE (reference sequence).

The chain uses TRBV6-5 and TRBJ1-4; a weak D match, TRBD1 (5 bases). From germline, CDR1 is MNHEY and CDR2 SVGAGI. Deletions cut 1 base from V and 8 bases from J, with 11 bases between. The length of the CDR3 is 14 residues. CDR3 residues: CASSYWGTREKLFF. The CDR3 nucleotides are TGTGCCAGCAGTTACTGGGGGACTCGGGAAAAACTGTTTTTT.

The chain has TRBV19 and TRBJ1-1, with 9 bases matching TRBD1. CDR1 is LNHDA, CDR2 SQIVND, per germline (reference sequence). After removal of 7 bases from V and 6 bases from J, the junction contained 9 bases not matched to a gene. There are 14 residues in the CDR3. This chain's CDR3 is CASKGLGQGPEAFF. CDR3 bases: TGTGCCAGTAAGGGGTTGGGACAGGGCCCTGAAGCTTTCTTT.

The V and J genes are TRBV5-6 and TRBJ1-6; the D gene is possibly TRBD1 (6 bases). CDR1 is SGHDT and CDR2 is YYEEEE in the germline V gene. CDR3 length equals 16 residues. The V gene lost 4 bases and the J gene lost 11 bases, with 22 bases spanning the gap. The CDR3 DNA reads TGTGCCAGCAGCCGGCCGGGGGCCGCCGGACGGACACCCCTCCACTTT. Its translation is CASSRPGAAGRTPLHF.

The rearrangement links TRBV4-2 to TRBJ1-2, with a tentative D call TRBD1 (5 bases). Germline V gene lookup returns CDR1 LGHNA and CDR2 YNFKEQ. V was trimmed by 6 bases and J by 3 bases, leaving 11 bases between them. This CDR3 is built from 13 residues. CDR3 region: CASRPQGDYGYTF. The DNA of the CDR3 is TGTGCCAGCAGGCCCCAGGGTGACTATGGCTACACCTTC.

This clone showed up just a few times. One end of the junction fails to match germline, which may point to a read error. V is TRBV19 and J is TRBJ1-3, with a weak D call TRBD1 (6 bases). Germline V gives CDR1 LNHDA, CDR2 SQIVND (reference sequence). This CDR3 has 14 residues. The DNA for the CDR3 is TGTGCGAGTAGGGACACGAGCTCTGGAAACACCATATATTTT. It encodes CASRDTSSGNTIYF.

The chain joins TRBV18 to TRBJ1-1; D not certain. The V gene's germline CDR1 is KGHSH and CDR2 LQKENI. Trimming removed 3 bases from V and 0 bases from J, with 8 bases in between. The length of the CDR3 is 14 residues. CDR3 amino acids: CASSPSIMNTEAFF. The CDR3 bases are TGTGCCAGCTCACCGAGTATAATGAACACTGAAGCTTTCTTT.

The V gene is TRBV27, the J gene TRBJ2-1; 9 positions match TRBD1. This CDR3 is 17 amino acids long. Germline trimming cut 6 bases from V and 8 bases from J; bases unmatched to any gene: 17. Germline CDR1 and CDR2: MNHEY and SMNVEV (reference sequence). The CDR3 loop is CASRIRSGTGTFYEQFF. The CDR3 DNA follows: TGTGCCAGCAGGATTAGAAGCGGGACAGGGACGTTTTATGAGCAGTTCTTC.

The chain is built from TRBV5-8 and TRBJ1-5, with TRBD1 matching 7 bases. CDR1 and CDR2 (germline): SGHTS, YDEGEE. The CDR3 consists of 17 residues. V lost 2 bases and J lost 3; bases outside the gene matches: 11. The CDR3 loop is CASSFYMWQGVNQPQHF. CDR3 sequence (DNA): TGTGCCAGCAGCTTTTACATGTGGCAGGGGGTCAATCAGCCCCAGCATTTT.

The DNA for the CDR3 is TGTGCCAGCAGCTGGGGGACAGGGCTAAATCAGCCCCAGCATTTT. It translates to CASSWGTGLNQPQHF. This chain joins TRBV5-8 and TRBJ1-5, with 9 bases lining up with TRBD1. CDR3 length: 15 residues. Per the germline V gene, CDR1 is SGHTS and CDR2 is YDEGEE. V dropped 3 bases and J dropped 4; count of bases not matched to a gene: 5.

This clone has just a few counts. The chain combines TRBV14 with TRBJ1-1, with D hard to call. CDR3 size: 13 residues. Germline assignment: CDR1 SGHDN and CDR2 FVKESK. V was trimmed by 7 bases and J by 5 bases, leaving 14 bases between them. This CDR3 reads CASNNVGQTEAFF. CDR3 nucleotide sequence: TGTGCCAGCAATAATGTCGGGCAGACTGAAGCTTTCTTT.

This clone came up once. V usage is TRBV5-1 and J usage is TRBJ2-6; TRBD2 aligns across 12 bases. The V gene end was trimmed by 0 bases and the J gene end by 0 bases; junction bases not matched to a gene: 4. Germline V gives CDR1 SGHRS, CDR2 YFSETQ. This CDR3 is built from 19 residues. The CDR3 spells CASSLGLAGGYSGANVLTF. For the CDR3, the DNA is TGCGCCAGCAGCTTGGGTCTAGCGGGGGGGTACTCTGGGGCCAACGTCCTGACTTTC.

The chain couples TRBV30 to TRBJ1-1; perhaps TRBD1 as D (6 bases). The germline CDR1 and CDR2 sequences are GTSNPN and SVGIG (reference sequence). The ends were cut back, 0 bases at V and 5 bases at J, with 7 bases in the middle. The CDR3 covers 12 residues. The CDR3 DNA follows: TGTGCCTGGAGTGTAGGGGGAACTGAAGCTTTCTTT. This translates into CAWSVGGTEAFF.

There are a few counts of this clone. The chain uses TRBV5-1 and TRBJ1-1, with D hard to call. Deletions cut 0 bases from V and 1 base from J, with 7 bases between. Per the germline V gene, CDR1 is SGHRS and CDR2 is YFSETQ. CDR3 length equals 14 residues. CDR3 sequence (DNA): TGCGCCAGCAGCTTGGGATTCGGGAACACTGAAGCTTTCTTT. Translation: CASSLGFGNTEAFF.

The rearrangement links TRBV7-9 to TRBJ1-1; no definite D call. The CDR3 has 12 amino acids. Trimming took 6 bases from V and 0 from J, leaving 5 bases between them. Per germline, CDR1 SEHNR and CDR2 FQNEAQ (reference sequence). As DNA, the CDR3 is TGTGCCAGCAGTCAGTTGAACACTGAAGCTTTCTTT. Translated: CASSQLNTEAFF.

The chain carries TRBV9 and TRBJ1-6; tentative D call: TRBD1 (5 bases). Germline CDR1 reads SGDLS; CDR2 reads YYNGEE. V lost 3 bases, J lost 8 bases, and 12 bases lay in between. The CDR3 consists of 14 residues. CDR3 residues: CASSATGFHSPLHF. The CDR3 DNA reads as TGTGCCAGCAGCGCCACAGGTTTTCATTCACCCCTCCACTTT.

The V and J genes are TRBV2 and TRBJ2-5; 7 nucleotides line up with TRBD2. The CDR3 is 14 residues long. V lost 6 bases, J lost 5 bases, and 9 bases stayed unmatched. CDR1 and CDR2 from the germline V gene are SNHLY and FYNNEI. The CDR3 is CASSSFAGGETQYF. The CDR3 DNA follows: TGTGCCAGCAGCTCGTTTGCCGGGGGGGAGACCCAGTACTTC. The complete variable domain, with remaining parts taken from reference TRBV2 and TRBJ2-5, reads EPEVTQTPSHQVTQMGQEVILRCVPISNHLYFYWYRQILGQKVEFLVSFYNNEISEKSEIFDDQFSVERPDGSNFTLKIRSTKLEDSAMYFCASSSFAGGETQYFGPGTRLLVL.

This sequence joins TRBV9 and TRBJ2-5; D is possibly TRBD1 or TRBD2 (5 bases each). Trimming stripped 2 bases from V and 4 bases from J, with 9 bases between. Germline V gene lookup returns CDR1 SGDLS and CDR2 YYNGEE. CDR3 size: 13 residues. The CDR3, as DNA: TGTGCCAGCAGCGTGGGGGTTGGAGAGACCCAGTACTTC. Protein product: CASSVGVGETQYF.

This rearrangement joins TRBV4-2 to TRBJ1-4; D is uncertain. The V end lost 0 bases, the J end lost 8 bases, and 13 bases lay between the germline ends. The CDR3 is made up of 15 amino acids. Germline-derived CDR1 and CDR2 are LGHNA and YNFKEQ. DNA for the CDR3: TGTGCCAGCAGCCAAGATCTGGGAGGTGGGGAAAAACTGTTTTTT. Translating gives CASSQDLGGGEKLFF.